The next 27 T cell receptor beta chains were all read from a single sample in a study of control samples from healthy donors and cancer patients. The repertoire was sequenced with immunoSEQ multiplex PCR; TCRdb's copy has only in-frame clones and lacks some. This table has about 63,000 clones, over 75% appearing once. The sample consisted of blood. The receptors were sampled from a man aged 40-50 years in good health.

The chain has TRBV28 and TRBJ2-7; 8 nucleotides agree with TRBD2. The CDR3 sequence is 14 residues long. Trimming removed 2 bases from V and 3 bases from J; junction bases left unmatched: 3. Germline V CDR1 and CDR2: MDHEN, SYDVKM. CDR3 bases: TGTGCCAGCAGTTTACTAGCGGGCTACTACGAGCAGTACTTC. This codes for CASSLLAGYYEQYF.

CDR3 DNA: TGTGCCAGCAGCTTAGAGGGTAGGGCCCACGATGAGCAGTTCTTC. Amino acid sequence: CASSLEGRAHDEQFF. The chain combines TRBV7-7 with TRBJ2-1, with D uncertain. V lost 1 base and J 8 bases, leaving 15 bases between the germline ends. Looked up from germline, CDR1 is SSHAT and CDR2 is FNYEAQ (reference sequence). The CDR3 runs 15 residues. Full variable domain (rest looked up from reference TRBV7-7 and TRBJ2-1): GAGVSQSPRYKVTKRGQDVTLRCDPISSHATLYWYQQALGQGPEFLTYFNYEAQPDKSGLPSDRFSAERPEGSISTLTIQRTEQRDSAMYRCASSLEGRAHDEQFFGPGTRLTVL.

There are a few counts of this clone. The chain is built from TRBV7-9 and TRBJ1-1, with D unclear. Germline V CDR1 and CDR2: SEHNR, FQNEAQ (reference sequence). V was cut by 2 bases and J by 1 base, with 5 bases left in between. This CDR3 is built from 13 residues. The CDR3 loop reads CASSLIQNTEAFF. The DNA of the CDR3 is TGTGCCAGCAGCTTAATACAGAACACTGAAGCTTTCTTT.

This chain connects TRBV5-4 to TRBJ1-3; D is unclear. From germline, CDR1 is SGHNT and CDR2 YYREEE (reference sequence). This CDR3 comprises 14 residues. Trimming removed 4 bases at V and 4 bases at J, with 12 bases between. For the CDR3, the DNA is TGTGCCAGCAGCCCCCGGGGAACCGGAAACACCATATATTTT. Translating it yields CASSPRGTGNTIYF.

The chain uses TRBV7-9 and TRBJ2-3; 7 positions agree with TRBD2. Germline CDR1 and CDR2: SEHNR and FQNEAQ (reference sequence). V lost 5 bases, J lost 2 bases, and 7 bases stayed unmatched. The CDR3 consists of 15 residues. CDR3 bases: TGTGCCAGCAGCCTTGCGGGACTACCCACAGATACGCAGTATTTT. Amino acid sequence: CASSLAGLPTDTQYF.

This chain joins TRBV7-8 and TRBJ1-2; 11 bases align to TRBD1. The germline V gene has CDR1 SGHVS and CDR2 FQNEAQ. This CDR3 region has 16 residues. J gave up 2 bases and V 5 bases, and 7 bases lay outside the gene matches. Here the CDR3 reads CASSPTRTGGNYGYTF. The CDR3, as DNA: TGTGCCAGCAGCCCTACCCGGACAGGGGGCAACTATGGCTACACCTTC.

This clone was counted between two and nine times. The chain uses TRBV6-2 or TRBV6-3 and TRBJ2-5, with 10 bases lining up with TRBD2. Per the germline V gene, CDR1 is MNHEY and CDR2 is SVGEGT. Germline trimming cut 0 bases from V and 2 bases from J; bases unmatched to any gene: 3. This CDR3 is built from 16 residues. The CDR3 is CASSYSASGGQETQYF. The CDR3 DNA is TGTGCCAGCAGTTACTCGGCTAGCGGGGGACAAGAGACCCAGTACTTC.

V usage is TRBV6-5 and J usage is TRBJ2-7; 10 nucleotides line up with TRBD1. The ends lost 0 bases at V and 2 bases at J; junction bases unmatched: 1. Germline loops: CDR1 MNHEY, CDR2 SVGAGI. This CDR3 region has 15 residues. The CDR3 coding sequence is TGTGCCAGCAGTTACTCGGGACAGGGGCCCTACGAGCAGTACTTC. It yields the protein CASSYSGQGPYEQYF.

J is TRBJ1-6 and V is TRBV30; no clear D gene. Germline CDR1 GTSNPN, CDR2 SVGIG (reference sequence). This CDR3 has 12 amino acids. V was trimmed by 3 bases and J by 5 bases, leaving 5 bases between them. CDR3 bases: TGTGCCTGGAGGTTAAATAATTCACCCCTCCACTTT. This gives the protein CAWRLNNSPLHF.

The rearrangement joins TRBV13 to TRBJ1-3, with a weak D call TRBD1 (5 bases). Trimming took off 4 bases at V and 0 bases at J, with 13 bases between the two ends. The CDR3 is 16 residues long. Germline V CDR1 and CDR2: PRHDT, FYEKMQ (reference sequence). This chain's CDR3 is CASSSGTASSGNTIYF. The CDR3 nucleotides are TGTGCCAGCAGCTCCGGGACCGCCTCCTCTGGAAACACCATATATTTT.

The chain combines TRBV2 with TRBJ2-2, with D unresolved. V was shortened by 7 bases and J by 4 bases, with 7 bases between the two germline ends. This CDR3 region has 12 residues. The V gene's germline CDR1 is SNHLY and CDR2 FYNNEI. The CDR3 DNA reads TGTGCCAGCACTGAGCGCACCGGGGAGCTGTTTTTT. Protein sequence: CASTERTGELFF.

The J gene is TRBJ1-4, the V gene TRBV27; TRBD1 agrees at 11 bases. V trimming: 3 bases; J trimming: 7 bases; junction bases outside the gene matches: 7. The CDR3 consists of 16 residues. CDR1 is MNHEY and CDR2 is SMNVEV in the germline V gene (reference sequence). Here the CDR3 reads CASSFFGQGAREKLFF. For the CDR3, the DNA is TGTGCCAGCAGTTTCTTCGGACAGGGGGCGCGTGAAAAACTGTTTTTT.

The chain has TRBV7-2 and TRBJ2-7; 9 bases match TRBD1. The CDR3 consists of 16 residues. Germline CDR1 SGHTA, CDR2 FQGNSA. V lost 4 bases and J lost 0; bases outside the gene matches: 7. The CDR3 region is CASSSTGGLSSYEQYF. The CDR3 DNA sequence: TGTGCCAGCAGCTCTACAGGGGGCCTTAGCTCCTACGAGCAGTACTTC.

As regards this clone: Other DNA sequences within the sample encode an identical CDR3. The rearrangement uses TRBV29-1 and TRBJ1-5; D might be TRBD1 (6 bases). This CDR3 comprises 15 residues. The V gene lost 7 bases and the J gene lost 7 bases, with 23 bases spanning the gap. Per germline, CDR1 SQVTM and CDR2 ANQGSEA. CDR3 amino acids: CSAAAGGGRGQPQHF. In nucleotides, the CDR3 is TGCAGCGCGGCGGCAGGTGGGGGGAGGGGGCAGCCCCAGCATTTT.

The CDR3 reads CASREPGLASDEQFF. DNA of the CDR3: TGTGCCAGTAGGGAACCGGGACTAGCAAGCGATGAGCAGTTCTTC. This chain links TRBV19 with TRBJ2-1; 9 bases match TRBD2. V shed 6 bases and J 8 bases; nucleotides not matched to a gene: 11. Germline lookup yields CDR1 LNHDA and CDR2 SQIVND (reference sequence). This CDR3 region has 15 residues. The whole variable domain, remainder taken from reference TRBV19 and TRBJ2-1, is DGGITQSPKYLFRKEGQNVTLSCEQNLNHDAMYWYRQDPGQGLRLIYYSQIVNDFQKGDIAEGYSVSREKKESFPLTVTSAQKNPTAFYLCASREPGLASDEQFFGPGTRLTVL.

Here the CDR3 reads CASSLSTGGFGGYTF. The CDR3 nucleotides are TGTGCCAGCAGTTTATCCACAGGGGGGTTTGGTGGCTACACCTTC. The chain has TRBV28 and TRBJ1-2; 8 nucleotides match TRBD1. Per germline, CDR1 MDHEN and CDR2 SYDVKM. The CDR3 runs to 15 residues. The ends lost 1 base at V and 7 bases at J; junction bases unmatched: 8.

V gene TRBV14 combines with J gene TRBJ2-1, with D perhaps TRBD1 (5 bases). This CDR3 has 13 residues. The V end was cut by 0 bases, the J end by 15 bases, with 15 bases between. Germline CDR1 SGHDN, CDR2 FVKESK. The CDR3 sequence is CASSQDRGTSTFF. As DNA, the CDR3 is TGTGCCAGCAGCCAAGATAGGGGCACATCGACGTTCTTC.

The chain recombines TRBV4-1 with TRBJ2-2; TRBD1 is a possible D gene (6 bases). This CDR3 has 13 amino acids. The germline V gene encodes CDR1 MGHRA and CDR2 YSYEKL. V lost 3 bases to trimming and J lost 6 bases, with 8 bases between them. DNA of the CDR3: TGCGCCAGCAGCCAGAGACAGGCCGGGGAGCTGTTTTTT. This translates into CASSQRQAGELFF.

This clone came up once. The chain recombines TRBV3-1 (or the pseudogene TRBV3-2) with TRBJ2-2, with TRBD1 identical over 7 bases. The CDR3 covers 15 residues. Germline CDR1 reads LGHDT; CDR2 reads YNNKEL (reference sequence). The V segment lost 5 bases and the J segment 4 bases; nucleotides outside the gene matches: 7. CDR3 sequence: CASSERTGPTGELFF. The CDR3 DNA sequence: TGTGCCAGCAGCGAGCGGACAGGCCCCACCGGGGAGCTGTTTTTT.

The gene calls are TRBV3-1 (or the pseudogene TRBV3-2) and TRBJ1-1, with 9 bases identical to TRBD1. J lost 1 base, V lost 4 bases, and 4 bases had no gene match. The CDR3 sequence is 15 residues long. CDR1 and CDR2 (germline): LGHDT, YNNKEL (reference sequence). CDR3 DNA sequence: TGTGCCAGCAGCCGGCAGGGACAGGGGAACACTGAAGCTTTCTTT. Protein sequence: CASSRQGQGNTEAFF.

The chain couples TRBV7-2 to TRBJ1-2; 7 bases map to TRBD1. The CDR3 runs 16 residues. V shed 2 bases, J shed 0 bases, and the junction held 6 bases outside the gene matches. Per the germline V gene, CDR1 is SGHTA and CDR2 is FQGNSA. The CDR3 DNA reads TGTGCCAGCAGCTTATTCAGGGGGACATCTAACTATGGCTACACCTTC. Protein: CASSLFRGTSNYGYTF.

The chain carries TRBV28 and TRBJ2-7; 11 bases are shared with TRBD2. Germline V gene data show CDR1 as MDHEN and CDR2 as SYDVKM. J lost 4 bases, V lost 3 bases, and 5 bases had no gene match. There are 15 residues in the CDR3. The CDR3 reads CASSFLAGGRYEQYF. CDR3 nucleotides: TGTGCCAGCAGTTTCCTAGCGGGAGGACGGTACGAGCAGTACTTC.

The chain employs TRBV15 and TRBJ2-5; D might be TRBD1 (5 bases). The germline V gene has CDR1 LNHNV and CDR2 YYDKDF (reference sequence). This CDR3 is 13 amino acids long. The ends were cut back, 7 bases at V and 1 base at J, with 10 bases in the middle. The CDR3 here is CATTRQIQETQYF. The DNA of the CDR3 is TGTGCCACCACCCGACAGATCCAAGAGACCCAGTACTTC.

V and J are TRBV9 and TRBJ1-6; D gene uncertain. Germline V CDR1 and CDR2: SGDLS, YYNGEE. Trimming pared 3 bases from V and 7 bases from J, leaving 8 bases between. This CDR3 is built from 13 residues. CDR3 sequence (DNA): TGTGCCAGCAGCGGGGGAGAAAATTCACCCCTCCACTTT. It encodes CASSGGENSPLHF.

The rearrangement links TRBV7-9 to TRBJ2-2, with a weak D call TRBD1 (6 bases). Trimming took 4 bases from V and 2 from J, leaving 14 bases between them. Per germline, CDR1 SEHNR and CDR2 FQNEAQ (reference sequence). CDR3 size: 16 residues. The CDR3: CASSYLRGRNTGELFF. CDR3 coding DNA: TGTGCCAGCAGCTACCTAAGGGGGAGAAACACCGGGGAGCTGTTTTTT.

The gene calls are TRBV11-3 and TRBJ1-5; D gene ambiguous. The CDR3 spans 19 residues. Trimming removed 2 bases from V and 0 bases from J, with 20 bases in between. Germline assignment: CDR1 SGHNT and CDR2 YENEEA. The CDR3 nucleotides are TGTGCCAGCAGCTTATGGTTCCCAGGCCTTAAAAATAGCAATCAGCCCCAGCATTTT. Translated: CASSLWFPGLKNSNQPQHF.

This clone is judged medium-sized. The CDR3 DNA reads as TGTGCCAGCAGTTACTCGAAGGGGACCGCTGAAGCTTTCTTT. Residues: CASSYSKGTAEAFF. V gene TRBV6-6 combines with J gene TRBJ1-1; a weak D match, TRBD1 (5 bases). The CDR3 covers 14 residues. V gave up 0 bases and J gave up 6 bases, with 11 bases separating them. Germline CDR1 and CDR2: MNHNY and SVGAGI (reference sequence).